The 23 T cell receptor beta chains reported below all come from one sample, sequenced in a study of cytomegalovirus exposure and HLA in healthy donors. The study ran its PCR with 60 Vbeta and 13 Jbeta primers. Measured with immunoSEQ multiplex PCR; TCRdb has only the in-frame clones, and not every one. The data contain about 88,000 clones, about 90% of them singletons. Input material: PBMCs. Every receptor here comes from a man aged 18 to 29 in good health and CMV-seronegative.

The gene calls are TRBV11-1 and TRBJ2-7; tentative D call: TRBD2 (5 bases). Trimming took 3 bases from V and 7 from J, leaving 10 bases between them. This CDR3 spans 12 amino acids. The germline V gene encodes CDR1 SGHAT and CDR2 FQDESV (reference sequence). For the CDR3, the DNA is TGTGCCAGCAGCTTCGAGGGCGTAGAGCAGTACTTC. Its protein product is CASSFEGVEQYF.

The chain recombines TRBV6-5 with TRBJ1-1, with no clear D. The CDR3 loop spans 13 amino acids. V was trimmed by 5 bases and J by 0 bases, leaving 7 bases between them. Germline V gene sequence: CDR1 MNHEY, CDR2 SVGAGI. The CDR3: CASSREVNTEAFF. The CDR3 nucleotides read TGTGCCAGCAGTCGAGAGGTGAACACTGAAGCTTTCTTT.

The chain recombines TRBV6-5 with TRBJ1-2; D might be TRBD1 (5 bases). V lost 2 bases and J lost 7, with 5 bases in between. Looked up from germline, CDR1 is MNHEY and CDR2 is SVGAGI. There are 11 residues in the CDR3. This chain's CDR3 is CASSYQGGYTF. CDR3 DNA sequence: TGTGCCAGCAGTTACCAGGGTGGCTACACCTTC.

The chain joins TRBV7-2 to TRBJ2-3, with 7 bases that match TRBD1. Germline-derived CDR1 and CDR2 are SGHTA and FQGNSA. J gave up 1 base and V 1 base, and 11 bases lay outside the gene matches. The CDR3 has 18 residues. CDR3 sequence (DNA): TGTGCCAGCAGCTTAGTCTGGGGGACAGTCAAGGGCACAGATACGCAGTATTTT. It codes for CASSLVWGTVKGTDTQYF. The whole variable domain, remainder taken from reference TRBV7-2 and TRBJ2-3, is GAGVSQSPSNKVTEKGKDVELRCDPISGHTALYWYRQSLGQGLEFLIYFQGNSAPDKSGLPSDRFSAERTGGSVSTLTIQRTQQEDSAVYLCASSLVWGTVKGTDTQYFGPGTRLTVL.

CDR3 DNA: TGTGCCAGTAGTAGAACCGGGACTAGCGGGACATACGAGCAGTACTTC. The encoded protein is CASSRTGTSGTYEQYF. V and J are TRBV19 and TRBJ2-7; 13 bases fit TRBD2. The CDR3 contains 16 residues. V gave up 4 bases and J gave up 4 bases; unmatched junction bases: 7. Germline CDR1 and CDR2: LNHDA and SQIVND (reference sequence). Full variable domain (outside the CDR3, taken from reference TRBV19 and TRBJ2-7): DGGITQSPKYLFRKEGQNVTLSCEQNLNHDAMYWYRQDPGQGLRLIYYSQIVNDFQKGDIAEGYSVSREKKESFPLTVTSAQKNPTAFYLCASSRTGTSGTYEQYFGPGTRLTVT.

The chain carries TRBV7-9 and TRBJ1-5, with D perhaps matching TRBD1 (6 bases). Trimming pared 5 bases from V and 4 bases from J, leaving 15 bases between. This CDR3 is built from 15 residues. CDR1 and CDR2 from the germline V gene are SEHNR and FQNEAQ (reference sequence). CDR3 region: CASSPINRANQPQHF. As DNA, the CDR3 is TGTGCCAGCAGCCCGATTAACAGGGCGAATCAGCCCCAGCATTTT.

The chain uses TRBV30 and TRBJ2-7; 7 bases are shared with TRBD2. CDR1 is GTSNPN and CDR2 is SVGIG in the germline V gene (reference sequence). The CDR3 loop spans 13 amino acids. The V gene end was trimmed by 5 bases and the J gene end by 5 bases; junction bases not matched to a gene: 9. CDR3 in DNA: TGTGCCTGGGGCGAACTACGGGGGGACGAGCAGTACTTC. Translation gives CAWGELRGDEQYF.

This clone was seen once. The rearrangement uses TRBV7-8 and TRBJ1-6; 10 nucleotides line up with TRBD1. The junction had 18 bases not matched to a gene; V was cut back by 0 bases and J by 10 bases. The germline V gene has CDR1 SGHVS and CDR2 FQNEAQ. The CDR3 contains 20 residues. CDR3: CASSLAPRNRGGQGRSPLHF. Written as DNA, the CDR3 is TGTGCCAGCAGCTTAGCCCCGCGAAACAGGGGGGGACAGGGGAGGTCACCCCTCCACTTT.

The chain recombines TRBV9 with TRBJ2-3, with 9 bases that match TRBD2. The V gene end was trimmed by 0 bases and the J gene end by 1 base; junction bases not matched to a gene: 12. Germline V gene sequence: CDR1 SGDLS, CDR2 YYNGEE. This CDR3 region has 19 residues. CDR3 nucleotides: TGTGCCAGCAGCGTAGCCCCCGGACTAGCGATTCTAGGCACAGATACGCAGTATTTT. This codes for CASSVAPGLAILGTDTQYF.

J is TRBJ2-1 and V is TRBV6-5; 8 nucleotides agree with TRBD2. Looked up from germline, CDR1 is MNHEY and CDR2 is SVGAGI. CDR3 length: 16 residues. The V gene end was trimmed by 4 bases and the J gene end by 7 bases; junction bases not matched to a gene: 12. The CDR3 is CASSFPGASGSNEQFF. The CDR3 nucleotides read TGTGCCAGCAGTTTCCCAGGGGCTAGCGGGTCTAATGAGCAGTTCTTC.

This clone was seen just once. CDR3 protein: CSAGEGGEQYF. In DNA, the CDR3 is TGCAGCGCCGGGGAGGGCGGGGAGCAGTACTTC. The chain joins TRBV29-1 to TRBJ2-7; TRBD2 matches 7 bases. Germline values: CDR1 SQVTM, CDR2 ANQGSEA. With 7 bases clipped from V and 7 bases from J, the junction kept 7 bases outside the gene matches. This CDR3 comprises 11 residues.

The V and J genes are TRBV2 and TRBJ2-7; TRBD1 matches 9 bases. This CDR3 spans 15 amino acids. The V and J ends lost 5 bases and 7 bases, in that order; junction bases with no gene match: 12. Germline lookup yields CDR1 SNHLY and CDR2 FYNNEI. CDR3 protein: CASSPPDRGIGEQYF. The CDR3 DNA is TGTGCCAGCAGTCCTCCGGACAGGGGAATTGGTGAGCAGTACTTC.

CDR3 DNA: TGTGCCAGCAGCCCGACACGAAACGCCGCTGAAGCTTTCTTT. Amino acids: CASSPTRNAAEAFF. The V and J genes are TRBV5-4 and TRBJ1-1; D call uncertain. Germline CDR1 SGHNT, CDR2 YYREEE (reference sequence). Deletions cut 4 bases from V and 6 bases from J, with 16 bases between. CDR3 size: 14 residues.

This clone was recorded once. This chain joins TRBV6-1 and TRBJ1-1; D might be TRBD1 (5 bases). The CDR3 is 11 amino acids. V was pared by 4 bases and J by 7 bases, with 7 bases between. Germline CDR1 and CDR2: MNHNS and SASEGT. CDR3 coding DNA: TGTGCCAGCAGTGGGGGCAATGAAGCTTTCTTT. As protein: CASSGGNEAFF.

The chain links TRBV19 to TRBJ2-3; D not certain. Germline CDR1 and CDR2: LNHDA and SQIVND (reference sequence). With 3 bases removed from V and 3 bases from J, the gap between germline ends came to 13 bases. The CDR3 is made up of 15 amino acids. CDR3 sequence reads: CASSIVGSKTDTQYF. The DNA of the CDR3 is TGTGCCAGTAGTATTGTGGGTAGCAAGACAGATACGCAGTATTTT.

This chain links TRBV11-1 with TRBJ1-1, with 10 bases that match TRBD1. The germline V gene encodes CDR1 SGHAT and CDR2 FQDESV (reference sequence). The length of the CDR3 is 17 residues. The junction had 10 bases not matched to a gene; V was cut back by 5 bases and J by 1 base. The CDR3 region has the DNA TGTGCCAGCAGCCCCCAGAGGACAGGGGGAAAGAACACTGAAGCTTTCTTT. Protein sequence: CASSPQRTGGKNTEAFF.

The table lists this clone with a few counts. This chain uses TRBV15 with TRBJ1-6; D unclear. Germline V gives CDR1 LNHNV, CDR2 YYDKDF (reference sequence). CDR3 size: 16 residues. Trimming stripped 0 bases from V and 4 bases from J, with 10 bases between. CDR3 nucleotides: TGTGCCACCAGCAGAGATGATGGAGGTTATAATTCACCCCTCCACTTT. Protein: CATSRDDGGYNSPLHF.

A few counts support this clone. The CDR3 sequence is CASSQEGQALTMEQYF. Written as DNA, the CDR3 is TGCGCCAGCAGCCAAGAAGGCCAGGCGCTTACGATGGAGCAGTACTTC. J is TRBJ2-7 and V is TRBV4-3; D not resolved. The CDR3 loop spans 16 amino acids. Deletions cut 0 bases from V and 7 bases from J, with 19 bases between. Germline-derived CDR1 and CDR2 are LGHNA and YSLEER.

This chain connects TRBV7-9 to TRBJ2-7, with TRBD1 matching 9 bases. After removal of 5 bases from V and 5 bases from J, the junction contained 10 bases not matched to a gene. The germline CDR1 and CDR2 sequences are SEHNR and FQNEAQ (reference sequence). The CDR3 is 15 residues long. The CDR3 DNA reads as TGTGCCAGCAGCCCCACGGGACAGGGTATCCACGAGCAGTACTTC. It encodes CASSPTGQGIHEQYF.

The V gene is TRBV28, the J gene TRBJ1-1; D is unresolved. CDR3 length: 13 residues. Germline CDR1 and CDR2: MDHEN and SYDVKM. V lost 0 bases and J lost 1, with 3 bases in between. The CDR3 loop reads CASSLWRNTEAFF. The CDR3 coding sequence is TGTGCCAGCAGTTTATGGAGGAACACTGAAGCTTTCTTT. The entire variable domain, with the rest obtained from reference TRBV28 and TRBJ1-1, is as follows: DVKVTQSSRYLVKRTGEKVFLECVQDMDHENMFWYRQDPGLGLRLIYFSYDVKMKEKGDIPEGYSVSREKKERFSLILESASTNQTSMYLCASSLWRNTEAFFGQGTRLTVV.

V usage is TRBV28 and J usage is TRBJ2-3, with no clear D. The germline gives CDR1 MDHEN, CDR2 SYDVKM. V was trimmed by 7 bases and J by 4 bases, leaving 18 bases between them. The CDR3 is 15 residues long. This CDR3 is CASTLRPPTPDTQYF. The CDR3 region has the DNA TGTGCCAGCACCCTCAGGCCCCCAACCCCAGATACGCAGTATTTT.

J is TRBJ1-3 and V is TRBV5-5; D gene unclear. Trimming left V 0 bases short and J 4 bases short, with 8 bases between. The CDR3 spans 14 residues. Germline V gene lookup returns CDR1 SGHKS and CDR2 YYEKEE (reference sequence). This CDR3 is CASSLEVRGNTIYF. Here the CDR3 DNA reads TGTGCCAGCAGCTTGGAGGTCAGGGGAAACACCATATATTTT.

The V and J genes are TRBV28 and TRBJ2-2; 10 nucleotides align to TRBD1. Germline loops: CDR1 MDHEN, CDR2 SYDVKM. The CDR3 contains 15 residues. With V trimmed by 10 bases and J by 6 bases, 11 bases remained unmatched. CDR3 sequence reads: CATSQGQGFPGELFF. Here the CDR3 DNA reads TGTGCCACCTCACAGGGACAGGGGTTCCCCGGGGAGCTGTTTTTT.